This record looks at one TCR beta chain sequence and its context. Libraries were prepared by immunoSEQ multiplex PCR; TCRdb keeps only in-frame clonotypes and omits some of them. The sample has approximately 73,000 clones; more than 90% are singletons. V was clipped by 5 bases and J by 4 bases; unmatched bases: 11. Per germline, CDR1 MNHEY and CDR2 SMNVEV (reference sequence). The CDR3 runs 17 residues. These data originate in a study of T cell changes during pregnancy in multiple sclerosis. This chain joins TRBV27 and TRBJ2-1; 10 bases are shared with TRBD2. The clonotype was recovered from a female donor with multiple sclerosis, enrolled in a pregnancy study. The sample in question was CD4+ T cells from peripheral blood mononuclear cells, obtained before pregnancy. CDR3 DNA: TGTGCCAGCAGTCCCCTAGCGGGAGAACGTGGGTACAATGAGCAGTTCTTC. It yields the protein CASSPLAGERGYNEQFF.